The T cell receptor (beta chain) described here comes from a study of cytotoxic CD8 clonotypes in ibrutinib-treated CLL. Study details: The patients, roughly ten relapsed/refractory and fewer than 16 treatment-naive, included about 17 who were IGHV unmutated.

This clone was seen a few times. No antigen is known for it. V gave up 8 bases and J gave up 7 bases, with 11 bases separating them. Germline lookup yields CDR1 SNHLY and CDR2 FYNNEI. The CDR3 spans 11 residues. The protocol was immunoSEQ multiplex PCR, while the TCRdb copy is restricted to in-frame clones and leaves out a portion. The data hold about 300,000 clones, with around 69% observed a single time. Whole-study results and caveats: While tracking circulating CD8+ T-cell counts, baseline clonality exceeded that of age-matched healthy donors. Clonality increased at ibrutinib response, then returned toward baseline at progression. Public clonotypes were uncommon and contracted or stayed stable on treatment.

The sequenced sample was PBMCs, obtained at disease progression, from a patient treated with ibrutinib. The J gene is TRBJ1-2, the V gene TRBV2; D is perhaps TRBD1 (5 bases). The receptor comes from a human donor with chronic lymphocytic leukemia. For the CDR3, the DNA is TGTGCCAGCCCCGACAGATCTGGCTACACCTTC. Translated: CASPDRSGYTF. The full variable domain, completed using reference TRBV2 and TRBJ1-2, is EPEVTQTPSHQVTQMGQEVILRCVPISNHLYFYWYRQILGQKVEFLVSFYNNEISEKSEIFDDQFSVERPDGSNFTLKIRSTKLEDSAMYFCASPDRSGYTFGSGTRLTVV.